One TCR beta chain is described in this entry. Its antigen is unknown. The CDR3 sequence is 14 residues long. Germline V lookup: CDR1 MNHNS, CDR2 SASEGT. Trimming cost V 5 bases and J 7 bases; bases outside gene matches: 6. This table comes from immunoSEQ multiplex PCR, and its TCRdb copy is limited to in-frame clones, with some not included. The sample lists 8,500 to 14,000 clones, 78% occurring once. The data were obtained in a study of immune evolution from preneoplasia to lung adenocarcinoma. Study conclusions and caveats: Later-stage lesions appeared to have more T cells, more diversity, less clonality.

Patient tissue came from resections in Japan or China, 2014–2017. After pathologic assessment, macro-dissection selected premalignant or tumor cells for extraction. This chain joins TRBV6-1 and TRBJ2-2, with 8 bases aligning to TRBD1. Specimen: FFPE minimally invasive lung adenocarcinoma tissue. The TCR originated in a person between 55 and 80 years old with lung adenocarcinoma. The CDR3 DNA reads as TGTGCCAGCAGTTCCGGGACAGGATACGGGGAGCTGTTTTTT. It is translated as CASSSGTGYGELFF.